The clone carrying this T cell receptor beta chain was detected ten times or more. This entry belongs to a study of T cells in Graves' hyperthyroidism and ophthalmopathy. J gave up 0 bases and V 4 bases, and 16 bases lay outside the gene matches. In germline, CDR1 is DFQATT, CDR2 SNEGSKA (reference sequence). This CDR3 has 18 amino acids. From RNA transcripts, TCR beta CDR3 regions were amplified. TCR CDR3 underwent first-round RT-PCR with the HTBI primer set. Each CDR3 protein gets one entry after TCRdb re-called the multiplex PCR reads with MiXCR. The repertoire holds approximately 210,000 distinct CDR3 sequences, with over 15% as singletons.

The clonotype comes from a man over 45 with Graves' hyperthyroidism. Material for sequencing was blood. The chain joins TRBV20-1 to TRBJ2-3, with 7 bases identical to TRBD1. This CDR3 is CSANNLLLRTGSTDTQYF. In nucleotides, the CDR3 is TGCAGTGCTAATAACCTCCTACTAAGGACAGGAAGCACAGATACGCAGTATTTT.